This entry lists 24 T cell receptor beta chains sequenced from one sample in a study of blood T cell repertoires in COVID-19. Sequenced by immunoSEQ multiplex PCR; TCRdb stores in-frame clones only, minus some. The sample contains about 32,000 clones, 80% to 95% of which appear only once. The material sequenced was peripheral blood. These receptors came from a man aged 55 to 70 with acute or convalescent COVID-19.

This rearrangement joins TRBV6-2 or TRBV6-3 to TRBJ1-5; the D gene is possibly TRBD1 (5 bases). From germline, CDR1 is MNHEY and CDR2 SVGEGT. Trimming removed 2 bases at V and 0 bases at J, with 17 bases between. The CDR3 has 18 residues. CDR3 amino acids: CASSYDIALDNSNQPQHF. The CDR3 DNA reads TGTGCCAGCAGTTACGATATAGCCTTGGACAATAGCAATCAGCCCCAGCATTTT.

The chain combines TRBV9 with TRBJ2-1; TRBD2 is a possible D gene (5 bases). Germline V lookup: CDR1 SGDLS, CDR2 YYNGEE. The V gene lost 3 bases and the J gene lost 2 bases, with 9 bases spanning the gap. The CDR3 is 14 amino acids. For the CDR3, the DNA is TGTGCCAGCAGCGAAGGAGCGGCCTACAATGAGCAGTTCTTC. Its protein product is CASSEGAAYNEQFF.

The chain has TRBV18 and TRBJ2-7; perhaps TRBD1 as D (6 bases). Trimming took off 3 bases at V and 4 bases at J, with 7 bases between the two ends. The germline V gene encodes CDR1 KGHSH and CDR2 LQKENI. The CDR3 loop spans 12 amino acids. As DNA, the CDR3 is TGTGCCAGCTCACCCGACAGGTACGAGCAGTACGTC. Its protein product is CASSPDRYEQYV.

The chain has TRBV29-1 and TRBJ2-3; 11 nucleotides agree with TRBD2. The J segment lost 6 bases and the V segment lost 8 bases, leaving 13 bases of the junction unmatched. The germline CDR1 and CDR2 sequences are SQVTM and ANQGSEA. The CDR3 totals 15 residues. The CDR3 loop is CSLILAGGRVDTQYF. The CDR3 DNA reads TGCAGCTTGATTTTAGCGGGAGGGCGGGTGGATACGCAGTATTTT.

This clone was found once. The chain combines TRBV18 with TRBJ2-1; D unclear. This CDR3 has 12 amino acids. Per the germline V gene, CDR1 is KGHSH and CDR2 is LQKENI. Trimming took 2 bases from V and 7 from J, leaving 6 bases between them. CDR3 protein: CASSPAVNEQFF. The CDR3 coding sequence is TGTGCCAGCTCACCAGCGGTGAATGAGCAGTTCTTC. Based on the CDR3 plus reference TRBV18 and TRBJ2-1, the full variable domain is NAGVMQNPRHLVRRRGQEARLRCSPMKGHSHVYWYRQLPEEGLKFMVYLQKENIIDESGMPKERFSAEFPKEGPSILRIQQVVRGDSAAYFCASSPAVNEQFFGPGTRLTVL.

This clone was observed a handful of times. The chain combines TRBV29-1 with TRBJ2-1; 7 bases are a match to TRBD2. The CDR3 spans 12 residues. Per the germline V gene, CDR1 is SQVTM and CDR2 is ANQGSEA. The V gene end was trimmed by 4 bases and the J gene end by 10 bases; junction bases not matched to a gene: 7. CDR3 coding DNA: TGCAGCGTTGTGCCGTCAGCGGGAGAGCAGTTCTTC. Translation gives CSVVPSAGEQFF.

The chain joins TRBV5-1 to TRBJ2-2, with D possibly matching TRBD2 (6 bases). The CDR3 spans 16 residues. Between the trimmed V and J ends, which lost 0 bases and 4 bases, there was a span of 13 bases. From germline, CDR1 is SGHRS and CDR2 YFSETQ. CDR3 sequence (DNA): TGCGCCAGCAGCTTGGGTCCTTCGGGAGTCACCGGGGAGCTGTTTTTT. Protein product: CASSLGPSGVTGELFF. The full variable domain, in which reference TRBV5-1 and TRBJ2-2 provide the parts outside the CDR3, is KAGVTQTPRYLIKTRGQQVTLSCSPISGHRSVSWYQQTPGQGLQFLFEYFSETQRNKGNFPGRFSGRQFSNSRSEMNVSTLELGDSALYLCASSLGPSGVTGELFFGEGSRLTVL.

V is TRBV5-1 and J is TRBJ1-4; 7 positions agree with TRBD1. This CDR3 region has 16 residues. Germline CDR1 SGHRS, CDR2 YFSETQ. With V trimmed by 0 bases and J by 0 bases, 2 bases remained unmatched. As DNA, the CDR3 is TGCGCCAGCAGCTTGGGAGGGACAGCAACTAATGAAAAACTGTTTTTT. Its protein product is CASSLGGTATNEKLFF.

V usage is TRBV7-6 and J usage is TRBJ2-3; 12 bases match TRBD2. The CDR3 is made up of 16 amino acids. Germline CDR1 and CDR2: SGHVS and FNYEAQ. After removal of 4 bases from V and 6 bases from J, the junction contained 8 bases not matched to a gene. The CDR3 region has the DNA TGTGCCAGCAGCTACCGTCTAGCGGGAGGGACGGATACGCAGTATTTT. It specifies CASSYRLAGGTDTQYF. Variable domain in full (rest from reference TRBV7-6 and TRBJ2-3): GAGVSQSPRYKVTKRGQDVALRCDPISGHVSLYWYRQALGQGPEFLTYFNYEAQQDKSGLPNDRFSAERPEGSISTLTIQRTEQRDSAMYRCASSYRLAGGTDTQYFGPGTRLTVL.

V gene TRBV10-3 combines with J gene TRBJ2-3; no clear D. Germline lookup yields CDR1 ENHRY and CDR2 SYGVKD. The CDR3 is 14 amino acids. Trimming left V 3 bases short and J 5 bases short, with 12 bases between. Written as DNA, the CDR3 is TGTGCCATCAGTGATGGGCCCGTCGGAGATACGCAGTATTTT. Protein: CAISDGPVGDTQYF.

The genes are TRBV11-2 and TRBJ1-2, with D perhaps TRBD1 (5 bases). Germline V gives CDR1 SGHAT, CDR2 FQNNGV. The CDR3 totals 14 residues. V lost 5 bases to trimming and J lost 4 bases, with 14 bases between them. The CDR3 sequence: CASSPTIDSYGYTF. In DNA form, the CDR3 reads TGTGCCAGCAGCCCCACAATTGACAGCTATGGCTACACCTTC. The entire variable domain, with the rest obtained from reference TRBV11-2 and TRBJ1-2, is as follows: EAGVAQSPRYKIIEKRQSVAFWCNPISGHATLYWYQQILGQGPKLLIQFQNNGVVDDSQLPKDRFSAERLKGVDSTLKIQPAKLEDSAVYLCASSPTIDSYGYTFGSGTRLTVV.

The genes are TRBV6-1 and TRBJ1-5, with 8 bases fitting TRBD1. Trimming at V came to 3 bases and at J to 7 bases, leaving 8 bases not matched to a gene. Germline lookup yields CDR1 MNHNS and CDR2 SASEGT. The CDR3 extends over 15 amino acids. CDR3 in DNA: TGTGCCAGCAGTGATTATGGACAGGGAAGCCAGCCCCAGCATTTT. As protein: CASSDYGQGSQPQHF.

The chain uses TRBV5-6 and TRBJ2-7; 14 nucleotides match TRBD2. CDR1 and CDR2 from the germline V gene are SGHDT and YYEEEE. V shed 1 base and J 3 bases; nucleotides not matched to a gene: 3. This CDR3 comprises 16 residues. The CDR3 loop reads CASSLRTSGRYYEQYV. CDR3 DNA sequence: TGTGCCAGCAGCTTGCGGACTAGCGGGAGGTACTACGAGCAGTACGTC.

The V gene is TRBV11-3, the J gene TRBJ2-1; D is possibly TRBD2 (6 bases). This CDR3 region has 17 residues. Germline V gives CDR1 SGHNT, CDR2 YENEEA. The ends were cut back, 2 bases at V and 4 bases at J, with 18 bases in the middle. The CDR3 loop reads CASSLRAGGGLYNEQFF. The CDR3 nucleotides are TGTGCCAGCAGCTTAAGGGCCGGGGGAGGCCTTTACAATGAGCAGTTCTTC.

The rearrangement links TRBV7-9 to TRBJ2-1; a weak D match, TRBD2 (7 bases). Trimming took 1 base from V and 4 from J, leaving 11 bases between them. The CDR3 has 15 amino acids. Per germline, CDR1 SEHNR and CDR2 FQNEAQ (reference sequence). For the CDR3, the DNA is TGTGCCAGCAGCTTAGTGGGAGGGGGTTACAATGAGCAGTTCTTC. This sequence encodes CASSLVGGGYNEQFF.

The sample holds one count of this clone. The chain couples TRBV11-2 to TRBJ2-2, with D perhaps TRBD2 (5 bases). The CDR3 consists of 16 residues. V lost 5 bases and J 5 bases, leaving 18 bases between the germline ends. From germline, CDR1 is SGHAT and CDR2 FQNNGV. CDR3 region: CASSPSASRETGELFF. DNA for the CDR3: TGTGCCAGCAGCCCTAGTGCTAGCCGTGAGACCGGGGAGCTGTTTTTT.

This clone was counted only a few times. The rearrangement uses TRBV5-1 and TRBJ1-3, with D possibly matching TRBD1 (5 bases). CDR1 is SGHRS, CDR2 YFSETQ, per germline. Trimming shortened V by 0 bases and J by 11 bases, and 21 bases separated the two germline ends. CDR3 length: 16 residues. For the CDR3, the DNA is TGCGCCAGCAGCTTGGTCGGATCAGGGTCAAACGGCGCCATATATTTT. It is translated as CASSLVGSGSNGAIYF.

The chain uses TRBV14 and TRBJ2-3; D remains ambiguous. Germline lookup yields CDR1 SGHDN and CDR2 FVKESK. The CDR3 spans 15 residues. V was pared by 1 base and J by 0 bases, with 8 bases between. CDR3 in amino acids: CASSQGGLSTDTQYF. For the CDR3, the DNA is TGTGCCAGCAGCCAAGGCGGCCTTAGCACAGATACGCAGTATTTT.

The chain uses TRBV29-1 and TRBJ1-2, with 9 bases identical to TRBD1. V was pared by 5 bases and J by 6 bases, with 4 bases of the junction left unmatched. The V gene's germline CDR1 is SQVTM and CDR2 ANQGSEA. The CDR3 runs 12 residues. The CDR3 sequence: CSVFGQGNGYTF. In nucleotides, the CDR3 is TGCAGCGTTTTCGGACAGGGGAATGGCTACACCTTC.

The gene calls are TRBV18 and TRBJ1-1; the D gene is possibly TRBD1 (6 bases). The V gene's germline CDR1 is KGHSH and CDR2 LQKENI. V was trimmed by 3 bases and J by 1 base, leaving 12 bases between them. CDR3 length: 15 residues. This CDR3 is CASSPLDSPNTEAFF. CDR3 in DNA: TGTGCCAGCTCACCCCTGGACAGCCCGAACACTGAAGCTTTCTTT.

This chain connects TRBV6-5 to TRBJ2-7, with no clear D. CDR1 MNHEY and CDR2 SVGAGI come from the germline V gene. The CDR3 is 15 amino acids. The V end was cut by 1 base, the J end by 0 bases, with 10 bases between. The CDR3 protein is CASSYLSGASYEQYF. In DNA, the CDR3 is TGTGCCAGCAGTTACTTATCAGGTGCCTCCTACGAGCAGTACTTC.

J is TRBJ1-3 and V is TRBV5-4, with D maybe TRBD1 (6 bases). Per germline, CDR1 SGHNT and CDR2 YYREEE (reference sequence). V was trimmed by 0 bases and J by 3 bases, leaving 7 bases between them. There are 14 residues in the CDR3. The CDR3 protein is CASSLEGGGNTIYF. CDR3 DNA: TGTGCCAGCAGCTTGGAAGGGGGTGGAAACACCATATATTTT.

The chain employs TRBV11-3 and TRBJ2-7; TRBD1 is a possible D gene (6 bases). V gave up 3 bases and J gave up 2 bases, with 23 bases separating them. Germline CDR1 is SGHNT and CDR2 is YENEEA. There are 18 residues in the CDR3. CDR3 sequence: CASSFGVLGQPVTYEQYF. Here the CDR3 DNA reads TGTGCCAGCAGCTTCGGCGTCCTTGGACAGCCCGTGACCTACGAGCAGTACTTC.

This clone was observed once. CDR3 DNA: TGTGCCAGCAGTGAATGGGGACAGGGAAGAAACTACGAGCAGTACTTC. It encodes CASSEWGQGRNYEQYF. The J gene is TRBJ2-7, the V gene TRBV6-1, with 9 bases identical to TRBD1. The V gene end was trimmed by 2 bases and the J gene end by 3 bases; junction bases not matched to a gene: 8. This CDR3 contains 16 residues. CDR1 is MNHNS and CDR2 is SASEGT in the germline V gene.